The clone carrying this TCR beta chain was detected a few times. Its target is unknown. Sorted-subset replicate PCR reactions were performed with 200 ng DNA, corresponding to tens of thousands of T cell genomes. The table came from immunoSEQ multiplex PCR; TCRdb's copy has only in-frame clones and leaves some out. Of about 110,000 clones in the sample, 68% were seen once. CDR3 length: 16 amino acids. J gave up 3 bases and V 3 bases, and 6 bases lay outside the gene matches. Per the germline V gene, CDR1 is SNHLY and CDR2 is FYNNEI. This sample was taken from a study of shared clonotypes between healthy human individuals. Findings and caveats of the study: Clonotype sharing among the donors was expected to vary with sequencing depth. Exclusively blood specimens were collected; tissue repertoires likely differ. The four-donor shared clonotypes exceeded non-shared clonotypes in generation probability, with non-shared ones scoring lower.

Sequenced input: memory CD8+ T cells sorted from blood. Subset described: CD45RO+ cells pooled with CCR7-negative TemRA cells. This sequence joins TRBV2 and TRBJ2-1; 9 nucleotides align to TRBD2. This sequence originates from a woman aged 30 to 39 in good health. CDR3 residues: CASSDWREGLYNEQFF. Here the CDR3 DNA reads TGTGCCAGCAGTGATTGGCGGGAGGGCCTCTACAATGAGCAGTTCTTC. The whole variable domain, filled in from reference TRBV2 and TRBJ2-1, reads EPEVTQTPSHQVTQMGQEVILRCVPISNHLYFYWYRQILGQKVEFLVSFYNNEISEKSEIFDDQFSVERPDGSNFTLKIRSTKLEDSAMYFCASSDWREGLYNEQFFGPGTRLTVL.